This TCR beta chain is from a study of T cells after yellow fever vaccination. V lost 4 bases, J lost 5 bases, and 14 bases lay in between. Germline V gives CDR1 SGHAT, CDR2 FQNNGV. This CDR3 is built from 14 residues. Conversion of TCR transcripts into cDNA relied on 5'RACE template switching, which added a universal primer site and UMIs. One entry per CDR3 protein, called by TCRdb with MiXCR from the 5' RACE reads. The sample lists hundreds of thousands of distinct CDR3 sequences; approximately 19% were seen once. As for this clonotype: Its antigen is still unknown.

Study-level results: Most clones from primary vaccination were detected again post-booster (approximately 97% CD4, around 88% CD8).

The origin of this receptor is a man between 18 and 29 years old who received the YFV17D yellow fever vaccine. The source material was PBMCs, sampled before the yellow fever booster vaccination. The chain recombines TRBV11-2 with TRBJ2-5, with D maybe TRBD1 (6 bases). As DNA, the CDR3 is TGTGCCAGCAGCTCCAGGGGCCCGGCGGAGACCCAGTACTTC. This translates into CASSSRGPAETQYF.